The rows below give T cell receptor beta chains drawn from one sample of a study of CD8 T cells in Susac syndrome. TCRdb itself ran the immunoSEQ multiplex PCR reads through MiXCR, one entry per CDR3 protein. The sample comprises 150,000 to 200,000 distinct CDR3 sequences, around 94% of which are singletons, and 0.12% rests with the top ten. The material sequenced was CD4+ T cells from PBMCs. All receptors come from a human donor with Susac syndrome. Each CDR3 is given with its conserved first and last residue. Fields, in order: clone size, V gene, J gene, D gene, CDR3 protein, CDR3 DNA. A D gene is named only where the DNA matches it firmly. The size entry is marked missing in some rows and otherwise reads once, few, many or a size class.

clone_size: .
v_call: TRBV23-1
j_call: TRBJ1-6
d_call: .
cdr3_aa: CASSRGCPTSPLHF
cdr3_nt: TGCGCCAGCAGTCGCGGCTGCCCCACTTCACCCCTCCACTTT

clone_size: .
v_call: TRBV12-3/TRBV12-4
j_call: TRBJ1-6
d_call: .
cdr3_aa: CASSSGGVSPLHF
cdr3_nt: TGTGCCAGCAGTTCTGGGGGTGTTTCACCCCTCCACTTT

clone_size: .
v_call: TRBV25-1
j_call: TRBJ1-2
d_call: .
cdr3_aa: CASSEQGLDYGYTF
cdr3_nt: TGTGCCAGCAGTGAACAGGGTTTAGATTATGGCTACACCTTC

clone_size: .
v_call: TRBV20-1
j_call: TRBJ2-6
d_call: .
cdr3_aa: CSARGVTGANVLTF
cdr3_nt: TGCAGTGCTCGTGGGGTGACTGGGGCCAACGTCCTGACTTTC

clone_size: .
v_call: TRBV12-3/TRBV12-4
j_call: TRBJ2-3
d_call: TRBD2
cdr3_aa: CASRAGTTGPTDTQYF
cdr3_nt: TGTGCCAGCAGGGCCGGGACTACTGGTCCGACAGATACGCAGTATTTT

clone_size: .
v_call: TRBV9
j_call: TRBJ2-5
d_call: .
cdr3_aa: CASSVAPGASRQETQYF
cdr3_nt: TGTGCCAGCAGCGTAGCTCCGGGGGCCAGCAGACAAGAGACCCAGTACTTC

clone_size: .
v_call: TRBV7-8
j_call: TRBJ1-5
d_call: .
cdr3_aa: CASSFSNQPQHF
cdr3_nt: TGTGCCAGCAGCTTTAGCAATCAGCCCCAGCATTTT

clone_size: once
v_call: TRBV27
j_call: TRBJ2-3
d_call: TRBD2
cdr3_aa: CASNGRRGGDTQYF
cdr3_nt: TGTGCCAGCAACGGAAGGCGGGGAGGGGATACGCAGTATTTT

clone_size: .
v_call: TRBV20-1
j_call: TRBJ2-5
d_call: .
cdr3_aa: CSAWSSQETQYF
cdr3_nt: TGCAGTGCGTGGTCTTCCCAAGAGACCCAGTACTTC

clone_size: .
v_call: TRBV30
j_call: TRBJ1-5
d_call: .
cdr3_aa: CAWRGQSNQPQHF
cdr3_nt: TGTGCCTGGAGGGGACAAAGCAATCAGCCCCAGCATTTT

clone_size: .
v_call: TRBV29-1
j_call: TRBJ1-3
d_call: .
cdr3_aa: CSVLTAGNTIYF
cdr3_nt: TGCAGCGTCTTGACAGCTGGAAACACCATATATTTT

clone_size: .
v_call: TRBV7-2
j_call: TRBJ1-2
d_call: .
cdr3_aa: CASSPGPNYGYTF
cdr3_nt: TGTGCCAGCAGCCCGGGGCCCAATTATGGCTACACCTTC

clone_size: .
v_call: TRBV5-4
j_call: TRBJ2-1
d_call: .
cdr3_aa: CASSQQGGHNEQFF
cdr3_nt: TGTGCCAGCAGCCAACAGGGGGGGCACAATGAGCAGTTCTTC

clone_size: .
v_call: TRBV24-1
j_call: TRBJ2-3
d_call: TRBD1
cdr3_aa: CATSDTRQGYRADTQYF
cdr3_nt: TGTGCCACCAGTGACACCCGACAGGGGTATAGAGCAGATACGCAGTATTTT

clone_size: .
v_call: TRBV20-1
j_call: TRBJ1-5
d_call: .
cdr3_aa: CSARRVGWSNQPQHF
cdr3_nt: TGCAGTGCTAGGAGGGTGGGGTGGAGCAATCAGCCCCAGCATTTT

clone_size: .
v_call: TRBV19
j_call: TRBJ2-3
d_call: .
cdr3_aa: CASSPRRGVEDTQYF
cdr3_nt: TGTGCCAGTAGTCCCAGGAGAGGGGTAGAAGATACGCAGTATTTT

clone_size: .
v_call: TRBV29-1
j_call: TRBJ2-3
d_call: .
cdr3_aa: CSVETRRAEATDTQYF
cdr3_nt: TGCAGCGTTGAGACCCGCAGGGCGGAGGCGACAGATACGCAGTATTTT

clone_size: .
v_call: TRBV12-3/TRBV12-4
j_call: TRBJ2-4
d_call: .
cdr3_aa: CASSPRGGAKNIQYF
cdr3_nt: TGTGCCAGCAGTCCCAGGGGGGGGGCCAAAAACATTCAGTACTTC

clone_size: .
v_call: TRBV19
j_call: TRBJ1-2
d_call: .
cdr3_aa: CASSLRTANYGYTF
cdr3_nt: TGTGCCAGTAGTCTTCGGACAGCTAACTATGGCTACACCTTC

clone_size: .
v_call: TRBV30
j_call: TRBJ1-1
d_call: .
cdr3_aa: CAWSSLTPNTEAFF
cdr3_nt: TGTGCCTGGAGTTCCTTGACTCCGAACACTGAAGCTTTCTTT

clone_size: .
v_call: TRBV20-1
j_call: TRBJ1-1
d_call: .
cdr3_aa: CSASLGYTEAFF
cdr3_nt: TGCAGTGCTAGTTTGGGATACACTGAAGCTTTCTTT

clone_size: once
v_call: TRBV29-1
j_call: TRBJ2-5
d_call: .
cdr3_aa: CSAGLQETQYF
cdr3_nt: TGCAGCGCGGGCCTTCAAGAGACCCAGTACTTC

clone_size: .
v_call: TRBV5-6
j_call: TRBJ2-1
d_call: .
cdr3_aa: CASSPVDREEFF
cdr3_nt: TGTGCCAGCAGCCCCGTTGACAGGGAGGAGTTCTTC

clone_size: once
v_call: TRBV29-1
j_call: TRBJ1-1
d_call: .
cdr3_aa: CSVFQNTEAFF
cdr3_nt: TGCAGCGTTTTCCAGAACACTGAAGCTTTCTTT

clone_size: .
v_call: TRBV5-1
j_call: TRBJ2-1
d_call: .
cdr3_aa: CASSLGGGTGDEQFF
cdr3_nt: TGCGCCAGCAGCTTGGGCGGGGGCACCGGCGATGAGCAGTTCTTC

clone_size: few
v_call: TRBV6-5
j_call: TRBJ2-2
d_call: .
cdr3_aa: CASSYDSTGELFF
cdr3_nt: TGTGCCAGCAGTTACGACAGTACCGGGGAGCTGTTTTTT

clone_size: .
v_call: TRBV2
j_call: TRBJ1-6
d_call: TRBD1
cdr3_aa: CASSTTLGTVDNSPLHF
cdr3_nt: TGTGCCAGCAGTACCACCCTCGGGACAGTGGATAATTCACCCCTCCACTTT